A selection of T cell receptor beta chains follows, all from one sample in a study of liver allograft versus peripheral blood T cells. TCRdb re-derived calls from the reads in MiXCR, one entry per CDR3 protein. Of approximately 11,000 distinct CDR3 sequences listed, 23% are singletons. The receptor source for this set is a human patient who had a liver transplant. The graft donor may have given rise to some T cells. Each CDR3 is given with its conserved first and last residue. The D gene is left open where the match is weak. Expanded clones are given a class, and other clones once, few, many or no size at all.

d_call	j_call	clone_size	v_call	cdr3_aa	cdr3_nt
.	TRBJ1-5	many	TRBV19	CASSMVGNQPQHF	TGTGCCAGTAGTATGGTCGGAAATCAGCCCCAGCATTTT
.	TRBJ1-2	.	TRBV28	CASSPPGYGYTF	TGTGCCAGCAGCCCGCCTGGTTATGGCTACACCTTC
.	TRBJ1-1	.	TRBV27	CASSLSAGRTEAFF	TGTGCCAGCAGTTTATCCGCCGGCCGCACGGAAGCTTTCTTT
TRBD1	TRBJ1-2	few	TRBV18	CASSPPSRGLPYGYTF	TGTGCCAGCTCACCACCGAGCAGGGGGCTGCCTTATGGCTACACCTTC
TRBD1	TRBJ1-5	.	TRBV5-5	CASSLVPSVWTGGGNQPQHF	TGTGCCAGCAGCTTGGTTCCCTCGGTATGGACAGGGGGAGGCAATCAGCCCCAGCATTTT
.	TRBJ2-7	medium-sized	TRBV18	CASSPAGTAYEQYF	TGTGCCAGCTCACCTGCCGGGACGGCCTACGAGCAGTACTTC
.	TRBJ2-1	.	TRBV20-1	CSARGALPFNEQFF	TGCAGTGCTAGAGGGGCGTTGCCTTTCAATGAGCAGTTCTTC
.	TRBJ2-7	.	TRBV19	CASSTRTGWSYEQYF	TGTGCCAGTAGTACTCGAACAGGGTGGAGTTACGAGCAGTACTTC
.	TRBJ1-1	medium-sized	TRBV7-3	CASSLTGTGTEAFF	TGTGCCAGCAGCTTAACTGGGACGGGGACTGAAGCTTTCTTT
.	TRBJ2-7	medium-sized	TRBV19	CASSSHGGHYEQYF	TGTGCCAGTAGTAGTCACGGAGGACACTACGAGCAGTACTTC
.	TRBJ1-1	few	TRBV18	CASSSPQGTGTEAFF	TGTGCCAGCTCATCGCCACAGGGAACGGGCACTGAAGCTTTCTTT
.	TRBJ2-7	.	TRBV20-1	CSARARQGLYEQYF	TGCAGTGCTAGAGCTCGACAGGGACTCTACGAGCAGTACTTC
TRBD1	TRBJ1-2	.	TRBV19	CASRPPSGGRYTF	TGTGCCAGTAGACCCCCCTCAGGGGGTCGCTACACCTTC
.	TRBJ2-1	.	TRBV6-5	CASSTTGRSSYNEQFF	TGTGCCAGCAGTACCACGGGGCGGAGCTCCTACAATGAGCAGTTCTTC
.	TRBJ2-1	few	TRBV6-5	CASSWGEVLFF	TGTGCCAGCAGTTGGGGCGAGGTACTGTTCTTC
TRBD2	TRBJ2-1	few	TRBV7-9	CASILGRGLRHNEQFF	TGTGCCAGCATCTTGGGGAGGGGACTACGCCACAATGAGCAGTTCTTC
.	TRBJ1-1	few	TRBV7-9	CASSSTGRGTEAFF	TGTGCCAGCAGCTCCACCGGGAGAGGGACTGAAGCTTTCTTT
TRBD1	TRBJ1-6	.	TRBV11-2	CANSLDRQGGSPLHF	TGTGCCAACAGCTTAGATCGGCAGGGGGGTTCACCCCTCCACTTT
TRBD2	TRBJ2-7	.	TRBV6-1	CASRTSGRGYEQYF	TGTGCCAGCAGGACTAGCGGGAGGGGCTACGAGCAGTACTTC
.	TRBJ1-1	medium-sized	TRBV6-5	CASSPRIRPNTEAFF	TGTGCCAGCAGTCCCCGGATACGTCCTAACACTGAAGCTTTCTTT
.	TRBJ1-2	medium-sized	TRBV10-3	CAITVGEKGDYGYTF	TGTGCCATCACCGTGGGGGAGAAGGGTGACTATGGCTACACCTTC
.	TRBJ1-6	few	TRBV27	CASSLRNSPLHF	TGTGCCAGCAGTTTGCGGAATTCACCCCTCCACTTT
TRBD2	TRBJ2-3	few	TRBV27	CASSMGLAGGLDTQYF	TGTGCCAGCAGCATGGGACTAGCGGGGGGGCTAGATACGCAGTATTTT
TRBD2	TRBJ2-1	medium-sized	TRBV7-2	CASSLWVAGGNEQFF	TGTGCCAGCAGCTTATGGGTAGCGGGGGGCAATGAGCAGTTCTTC
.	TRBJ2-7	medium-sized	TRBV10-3	CAITYGGYEQYF	TGTGCCATCACGTACGGAGGCTACGAGCAGTACTTC
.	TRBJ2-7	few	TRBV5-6	CASSLYSLYEQYF	TGTGCCAGCAGCTTGTACAGTCTTTACGAGCAGTACTTC
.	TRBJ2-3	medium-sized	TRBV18	CASSPQRGGSADTQYF	TGTGCCAGCTCACCTCAAAGGGGGGGCAGCGCAGATACGCAGTATTTT
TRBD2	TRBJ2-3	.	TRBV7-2	CASSSMGLAGVDTQYF	TGTGCCAGCAGCTCAATGGGACTAGCGGGGGTGGATACGCAGTATTTT
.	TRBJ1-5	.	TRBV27	CASSWRRGNQPQHF	TGTGCCAGCAGTTGGAGACGGGGCAATCAGCCCCAGCATTTT
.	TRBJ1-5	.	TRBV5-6	CASSLTGRGDVRNQPQHF	TGTGCCAGCAGTTTAACCGGACGGGGGGATGTTCGCAATCAGCCCCAGCATTTT
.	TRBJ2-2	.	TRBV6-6	CASRGPRNTGELFF	TGTGCCAGCAGGGGACCAAGGAACACCGGGGAGCTGTTTTTT
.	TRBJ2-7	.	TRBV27	CASSLYGPYEQYF	TGTGCCAGCAGTTTATACGGCCCCTACGAGCAGTACTTC
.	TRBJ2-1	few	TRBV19	CASSKGLEDNEQFF	TGTGCCAGTAGTAAGGGGTTGGAAGACAATGAGCAGTTCTTC
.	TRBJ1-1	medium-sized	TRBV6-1	CASRWTSYPNTEAFF	TGTGCCAGCAGATGGACGTCTTACCCCAACACTGAAGCTTTCTTT
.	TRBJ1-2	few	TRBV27	CASSFAGYAGYTF	TGTGCCAGCAGTTTCGCGGGGTACGCTGGCTACACCTTC
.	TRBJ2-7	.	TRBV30	CAWTKGPFVPYEQYF	TGTGCCTGGACAAAGGGACCATTCGTCCCCTACGAGCAGTACTTC
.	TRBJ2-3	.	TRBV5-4	CASSLALVGYDTDTQYF	TGTGCCAGCAGCTTGGCCCTAGTGGGATACGACACAGATACGCAGTATTTT
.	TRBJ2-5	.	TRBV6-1	CASKRETQYF	TGTGCCAGCAAGAGGGAGACCCAGTACTTC
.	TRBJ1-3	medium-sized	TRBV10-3	CAIRLISGNTIYF	TGTGCCATCAGGCTGATCTCTGGAAACACCATATATTTT
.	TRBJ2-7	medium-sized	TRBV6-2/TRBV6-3	CASSYPNAYEQYF	TGTGCCAGCAGCTACCCAAACGCCTACGAGCAGTACTTC
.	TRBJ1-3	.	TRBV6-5	CASGSGRGNTIYF	TGTGCCAGCGGCTCGGGCAGGGGAAACACCATATATTTT
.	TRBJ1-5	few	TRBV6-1	CATCRDDYSNQPQHF	TGTGCCACCTGTAGGGATGACTATAGCAATCAGCCCCAGCATTTT